Shown below are 22 T cell receptor beta chains from a single sample sequenced in a study of shared clonotypes between healthy human individuals. Sequencing was performed with immunoSEQ multiplex PCR; in TCRdb, only in-frame clones are kept and a portion is missing. Here the sample spans 2.3 million or so clones, more than 85% being singletons. The source material was naive CD4+ T cells from PBMCs. Subset here: CD45RA+ positively selected. These receptors were obtained from a man between 18 and 29 years old in good health. Some clones in this sample may be carry-over from other donors' samples.

CDR3 bases: TGTGCCAGCAGCCCGAGACTAGCGGGGAACTACAATGAGCAGTTCTTC. It encodes CASSPRLAGNYNEQFF. The chain uses TRBV11-2 and TRBJ2-1; 11 bases match TRBD2. J gave up 3 bases and V 5 bases, and 6 bases lay outside the gene matches. Germline values: CDR1 SGHAT, CDR2 FQNNGV. The length of the CDR3 is 16 residues.

The J gene is TRBJ1-4, the V gene TRBV28; D ambiguous. The germline V gene has CDR1 MDHEN and CDR2 SYDVKM. The V end lost 8 bases, the J end lost 3 bases, and 10 bases lay between the germline ends. The CDR3 runs 13 residues. The chain's CDR3 is CASRVSPNEKLFF. CDR3 DNA sequence: TGTGCCAGCCGGGTCAGCCCTAATGAAAAACTGTTTTTT.

The chain carries TRBV11-2 and TRBJ1-1, with D unclear. CDR1 and CDR2 from the germline V gene are SGHAT and FQNNGV. CDR3 size: 14 residues. The V gene lost 4 bases and the J gene lost 1 base, with 10 bases spanning the gap. CDR3 sequence (DNA): TGTGCCAGCAGCTCCGTCTACGCGAACACTGAAGCTTTCTTT. This gives the protein CASSSVYANTEAFF.

J is TRBJ2-2 and V is TRBV7-3; 8 nucleotides agree with TRBD2. The CDR3 covers 14 residues. V was pared by 4 bases and J by 4 bases, with 2 bases of the junction left unmatched. CDR1 and CDR2 from the germline V gene are SGHTA and FQGTGA. The CDR3 protein is CASSSGTSTGELFF. The CDR3 DNA is TGTGCCAGCAGCTCTGGGACTAGCACCGGGGAGCTGTTTTTT.

The chain uses TRBV5-6 and TRBJ2-3; no reliable D call. The length of the CDR3 is 13 residues. Germline CDR1 and CDR2: SGHDT and YYEEEE. V was cut by 2 bases and J by 0 bases, with 4 bases left in between. Here the CDR3 reads CASSFDSTDTQYF. Written as DNA, the CDR3 is TGTGCCAGCAGCTTCGACAGCACAGATACGCAGTATTTT.

Regarding this clone: Other DNA sequences of this sample code for an identical CDR3. This chain connects TRBV9 to TRBJ1-5, with 7 nucleotides matching TRBD1. Germline V gives CDR1 SGDLS, CDR2 YYNGEE. V trimming: 2 bases; J trimming: 1 base; junction bases outside the gene matches: 0. The CDR3 has 14 residues. Here the CDR3 reads CASSVGQSNQPQHF. In DNA, the CDR3 is TGTGCCAGCAGCGTGGGACAGAGCAATCAGCCCCAGCATTTT.

The rearrangement uses TRBV15 and TRBJ2-7; possibly TRBD2 for D (6 bases). The CDR3 consists of 14 residues. CDR1 and CDR2 (germline): LNHNV, YYDKDF (reference sequence). Trimming cost V 3 bases and J 4 bases, with 13 bases left between them. CDR3 sequence reads: CATSSPRREYEQYF. The CDR3 coding sequence is TGTGCCACCAGCAGCCCAAGGCGGGAATACGAGCAGTACTTC.

The V and J genes are TRBV4-3 and TRBJ2-7; D is perhaps TRBD1 or TRBD2 (5 bases each). V dropped 4 bases and J dropped 6 bases, with 19 bases sitting between them. The CDR3 covers 15 residues. Germline-derived CDR1 and CDR2 are LGHNA and YSLEER. The CDR3 loop reads CASSRGRQFPSEQYF. CDR3 nucleotides: TGCGCCAGCAGCCGAGGGAGACAGTTTCCGTCCGAGCAGTACTTC.

The rearrangement links TRBV4-2 to TRBJ1-2, with D possibly TRBD1 on 5 matching bases. V gave up 6 bases and J gave up 3 bases, with 14 bases separating them. Germline V lookup: CDR1 LGHNA, CDR2 YNFKEQ. The CDR3 loop spans 14 amino acids. The CDR3 DNA reads as TGTGCCAGCAGTTTAAGCGGCAGGGACTATGGCTACACCTTC. Its protein is CASSLSGRDYGYTF.

The chain uses TRBV7-9 and TRBJ2-3; D ambiguous. V was shortened by 4 bases and J by 7 bases, with 9 bases between the two germline ends. CDR3 length equals 12 residues. Germline V gene sequence: CDR1 SEHNR, CDR2 FQNEAQ (reference sequence). As DNA, the CDR3 is TGTGCCAGCAGCTCAGTTGGGAATACGCAGTATTTT. Residues: CASSSVGNTQYF. The complete variable domain, with remaining parts taken from reference TRBV7-9 and TRBJ2-3, reads DTGVSQNPRHKITKRGQNVTFRCDPISEHNRLYWYRQTLGQGPEFLTYFQNEAQLEKSRLLSDRFSAERPKGSFSTLEIQRTEQGDSAMYLCASSSVGNTQYFGPGTRLTVL.

The rearrangement links TRBV11-3 to TRBJ2-7, with TRBD1 as a possible D gene (6 bases). The V gene lost 5 bases and the J gene lost 0 bases, with 11 bases spanning the gap. Germline values: CDR1 SGHNT, CDR2 YENEEA. This CDR3 has 14 amino acids. CDR3 coding DNA: TGTGCCAGCAGCATGACAGGAGACTCCTACGAGCAGTACTTC. Protein product: CASSMTGDSYEQYF.

This clone was recorded a few times. The chain is built from TRBV28 and TRBJ1-2; TRBD1 is a possible D gene (5 bases). This CDR3 contains 14 residues. Germline V lookup: CDR1 MDHEN, CDR2 SYDVKM. V was pared by 3 bases and J by 3 bases, with 11 bases between. The CDR3 DNA sequence: TGTGCCAGCAGTTTCGGGGGTTCCGACTATGGCTACACCTTC. Amino acid sequence: CASSFGGSDYGYTF.

The chain employs TRBV9 and TRBJ2-1, with D hard to call. CDR1 and CDR2 from the germline V gene are SGDLS and YYNGEE. Trimming took 5 bases from V and 4 from J, leaving 10 bases between them. The CDR3 length is 13 residues. Here the CDR3 DNA reads TGTGCCAGCAGTACGGTAGTGTACAATGAGCAGTTCTTC. Encoded protein: CASSTVVYNEQFF.

With regard to this clone: Relative to the germline gene, one junction end is altered; a read error may explain this. At the DNA level, this CDR3 is encoded by other sequences in the same sample as well. This chain connects TRBV7-3 to TRBJ2-1; 9 bases are a match to TRBD2. The germline V gene has CDR1 SGHTA and CDR2 FQGTGA. CDR3 size: 14 residues. The CDR3 region is CASSLTSGSNEQFF. The CDR3 region has the DNA TGTGCCAGCAGCCTAACTAGCGGGTCCAATGAGCAGTTCTTC. The full variable domain, with the rest looked up from reference TRBV7-3 and TRBJ2-1, is GAGVSQTPSNKVTEKGKYVELRCDPISGHTALYWYRQSLGQGPEFLIYFQGTGAADDSGLPNDRFFAVRPEGSVSTLKIQRTERGDSAVYLCASSLTSGSNEQFFGPGTRLTVL.

The V and J genes are TRBV19 and TRBJ2-1, with 10 bases that match TRBD2. The CDR3 length is 17 residues. J gave up 3 bases and V 0 bases, and 5 bases lay outside the gene matches. Germline V lookup: CDR1 LNHDA, CDR2 SQIVND (reference sequence). The CDR3 protein is CASSIDPAGGGYNEQFF. The CDR3 DNA reads TGTGCCAGTAGTATAGACCCAGCGGGAGGGGGCTACAATGAGCAGTTCTTC. The variable domain in full, completed from reference TRBV19 and TRBJ2-1, reads DGGITQSPKYLFRKEGQNVTLSCEQNLNHDAMYWYRQDPGQGLRLIYYSQIVNDFQKGDIAEGYSVSREKKESFPLTVTSAQKNPTAFYLCASSIDPAGGGYNEQFFGPGTRLTVL.

This rearrangement joins TRBV6-5 to TRBJ2-3; TRBD2 matches at 7 bases. This CDR3 is 13 amino acids long. The V gene's germline CDR1 is MNHEY and CDR2 SVGAGI. J was trimmed by 8 bases and V by 0 bases; bases with no gene match: 2. Written as DNA, the CDR3 is TGTGCCAGCAGTTACTCGCGGGAGAGTACGCAGTATTTT. Translated, it gives CASSYSRESTQYF.

This chain connects TRBV30 to TRBJ2-2; unclear D gene. Germline CDR1 reads GTSNPN; CDR2 reads SVGIG (reference sequence). The CDR3 spans 14 residues. The V gene lost 8 bases and the J gene lost 2 bases, with 15 bases spanning the gap. CDR3 sequence reads: CALWVEANTGELFF. The CDR3 DNA is TGTGCCCTTTGGGTAGAGGCTAACACCGGGGAGCTGTTTTTT.

The rearrangement links TRBV28 to TRBJ2-7; 9 nucleotides agree with TRBD1. V shed 6 bases and J 7 bases; nucleotides not matched to a gene: 13. The CDR3 contains 15 residues. Germline V gives CDR1 MDHEN, CDR2 SYDVKM. CDR3: CASRPPQGAHSEQYF. DNA of the CDR3: TGTGCCAGCAGGCCCCCACAGGGGGCGCATAGTGAGCAGTACTTC.

The V call is TRBV11-2, the J call TRBJ2-2; perhaps TRBD2 as D (5 bases). CDR1 is SGHAT, CDR2 FQNNGV, per germline. This CDR3 contains 15 residues. The V gene lost 5 bases and the J gene lost 1 base, with 11 bases spanning the gap. This CDR3 reads CASSQTGMNTGELFF. The CDR3 DNA follows: TGTGCCAGCAGCCAGACGGGGATGAACACCGGGGAGCTGTTTTTT. Supplemented by reference TRBV11-2 and TRBJ2-2, the full variable domain reads EAGVAQSPRYKIIEKRQSVAFWCNPISGHATLYWYQQILGQGPKLLIQFQNNGVVDDSQLPKDRFSAERLKGVDSTLKIQPAKLEDSAVYLCASSQTGMNTGELFFGEGSRLTVL.

This chain connects TRBV29-1 to TRBJ2-1, with unresolved D. This CDR3 region has 16 residues. Germline CDR1 is SQVTM and CDR2 is ANQGSEA. V was shortened by 3 bases and J by 0 bases, with 15 bases between the two germline ends. DNA for the CDR3: TGCAGCGTTGATTATGCGCCAGCCAGCTCCTACAATGAGCAGTTCTTC. Translation: CSVDYAPASSYNEQFF.

V gene TRBV6-1 combines with J gene TRBJ2-1; 9 nucleotides match TRBD1. The V segment lost 6 bases and the J segment 10 bases; nucleotides outside the gene matches: 7. This CDR3 region has 13 residues. Germline assignment: CDR1 MNHNS and CDR2 SASEGT. The CDR3 region is CASSRDRAGEQFF. The CDR3, as DNA: TGTGCCAGCAGCCGGGACAGGGCAGGGGAGCAGTTCTTC.

The gene calls are TRBV10-3 and TRBJ2-2, with D uncertain. Trimming left V 5 bases short and J 3 bases short, with 13 bases between. Per germline, CDR1 ENHRY and CDR2 SYGVKD. The CDR3 has 15 amino acids. CDR3 amino acids: CAISSHGPDTGELFF. CDR3 nucleotides: TGTGCCATCAGTTCACACGGCCCGGACACCGGGGAGCTGTTTTTT.